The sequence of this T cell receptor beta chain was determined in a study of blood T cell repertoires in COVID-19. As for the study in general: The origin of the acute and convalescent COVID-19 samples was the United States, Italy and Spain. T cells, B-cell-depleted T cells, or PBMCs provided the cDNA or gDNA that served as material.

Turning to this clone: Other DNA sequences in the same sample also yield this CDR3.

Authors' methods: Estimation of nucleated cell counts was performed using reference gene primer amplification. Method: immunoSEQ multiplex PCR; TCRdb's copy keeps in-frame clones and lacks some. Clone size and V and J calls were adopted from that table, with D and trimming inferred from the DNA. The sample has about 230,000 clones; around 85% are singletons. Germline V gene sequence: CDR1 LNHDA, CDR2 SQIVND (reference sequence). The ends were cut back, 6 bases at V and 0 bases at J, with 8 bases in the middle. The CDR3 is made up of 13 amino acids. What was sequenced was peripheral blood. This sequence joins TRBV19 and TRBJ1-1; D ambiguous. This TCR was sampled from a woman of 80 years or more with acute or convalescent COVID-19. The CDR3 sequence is CASSSGLNTEAFF. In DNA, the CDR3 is TGTGCCAGTAGCTCTGGGCTGAACACTGAAGCTTTCTTT. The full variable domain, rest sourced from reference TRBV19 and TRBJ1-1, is DGGITQSPKYLFRKEGQNVTLSCEQNLNHDAMYWYRQDPGQGLRLIYYSQIVNDFQKGDIAEGYSVSREKKESFPLTVTSAQKNPTAFYLCASSSGLNTEAFFGQGTRLTVV.